This T cell receptor (beta chain) is drawn from a study of T cell responses to AZD1222 COVID-19 vaccine. Libraries were prepared by immunoSEQ multiplex PCR; TCRdb keeps only in-frame clonotypes and omits some of them. The sample has approximately 150,000 clones, 90% seen once. Of note for this clone: Its cognate antigen is unknown.

The CDR3 is made up of 14 amino acids. Whole-study results and caveats: Most donors were white British, females outnumbered males, and clonal diversity was possibly underestimated. No repertoire was sampled before or during the peak T cell response, only after it.

This chain joins TRBV21-1 and TRBJ2-1; the listed D gene, TRBD2, was not tested against the DNA. TRBV21-1 is classified as a pseudogene. The specimen was peripheral blood, collected on day 0 of AZD1222 vaccination. The TCR was taken from an adult in good health. CDR3 nucleotides: TGTGCCAGCAGCCGAGGACTAGTTCTCAATGAGCAGTTCTTC. Translating it yields CASSRGLVLNEQFF.